Below, 21 T cell receptor beta chains from the same sample are listed, as sequenced in a study of blood T cell repertoires in COVID-19. The assay was immunoSEQ multiplex PCR, and TCRdb's table has in-frame clones only and misses some. The profile covers over 350,000 clones, with 88% appearing a single time and 1.2% taken by the ten largest. Material: PBMCs or T cells enriched from blood (not recorded which). The receptors were sampled from a woman aged 18-30 years who had recovered from COVID-19.

The chain combines TRBV3-1 (or the pseudogene TRBV3-2) with TRBJ2-3; tentative D call: TRBD2 (6 bases). Trimming took off 0 bases at V and 1 base at J, with 14 bases between the two ends. The CDR3 is made up of 17 amino acids. Germline CDR1 LGHDT, CDR2 YNNKEL (reference sequence). The CDR3 DNA sequence: TGTGCCAGCAGCCAAGATAGGGGAGCTAGCGGCACAGATACGCAGTATTTT. The encoded protein is CASSQDRGASGTDTQYF.

V is TRBV7-2 and J is TRBJ2-7; 7 nucleotides agree with TRBD1. V gave up 0 bases and J gave up 2 bases; unmatched junction bases: 4. Germline-derived CDR1 and CDR2 are SGHTA and FQGNSA. This CDR3 has 15 residues. The CDR3 reads CASSLARDSAYEQYF. DNA of the CDR3: TGTGCCAGCAGCTTAGCAAGGGACAGTGCCTACGAGCAGTACTTC.

The chain's CDR3 is CSVRGNNQPQHF. CDR3 DNA: TGCAGCGTTCGAGGGAACAATCAGCCCCAGCATTTT. The chain carries TRBV29-1 and TRBJ1-5; no firm D call. Per germline, CDR1 SQVTM and CDR2 ANQGSEA. The CDR3 is 12 residues long. Trimming cost V 5 bases and J 3 bases, with 8 bases left between them.

The gene calls are TRBV7-3 and TRBJ1-2; 8 nucleotides agree with TRBD1. Germline loops: CDR1 SGHTA, CDR2 FQGTGA. Unmatched junction bases numbered 10, after V lost 5 bases and J lost 5 bases. The CDR3 is made up of 15 amino acids. For the CDR3, the DNA is TGTGCCAGCAGCGTTGGGCCAGGGGGCGTGTATGGCTACACCTTC. It specifies CASSVGPGGVYGYTF.

The rearrangement uses TRBV5-6 and TRBJ2-7; D possibly corresponds to TRBD1 (6 bases). Germline lookup yields CDR1 SGHDT and CDR2 YYEEEE. V was pared by 1 base and J by 2 bases, with 10 bases between. The CDR3 covers 14 residues. CDR3 sequence reads: CASSLTGSPYEQYF. The CDR3, as DNA: TGTGCCAGCAGCTTGACAGGGTCACCCTACGAGCAGTACTTC. Based on the CDR3 plus reference TRBV5-6 and TRBJ2-7, the full variable domain is DAGVTQSPTHLIKTRGQQVTLRCSPKSGHDTVSWYQQALGQGPQFIFQYYEEEERQRGNFPDRFSGHQFPNYSSELNVNALLLGDSALYLCASSLTGSPYEQYFGPGTRLTVT.

The rearrangement links TRBV9 to TRBJ1-1, with TRBD1 matching over 7 bases. Unmatched junction bases numbered 13, after V lost 4 bases and J lost 4 bases. The CDR3 totals 16 residues. Germline CDR1 is SGDLS and CDR2 is YYNGEE. The chain's CDR3 is CASSSRDSQEGTEAFF. DNA of the CDR3: TGTGCCAGCAGCTCCCGGGACAGCCAAGAGGGCACTGAAGCTTTCTTT.

J is TRBJ1-5 and V is TRBV19, with a weak D call TRBD1 (6 bases). The germline gives CDR1 LNHDA, CDR2 SQIVND (reference sequence). Trimming took off 6 bases at V and 2 bases at J, with 14 bases between the two ends. The CDR3 covers 15 residues. The CDR3 loop reads CASRKGRGGNQPQHF. The CDR3 DNA sequence: TGTGCCAGTAGGAAGGGCAGGGGAGGCAATCAGCCCCAGCATTTT.

CDR3 nucleotides: TGTGCCATCAGTGGGACAGCCAGCCCCGAGCAGTACTTC. Protein product: CAISGTASPEQYF. J is TRBJ2-7 and V is TRBV10-3; D is perhaps TRBD1 (6 bases). Germline V gene data show CDR1 as ENHRY and CDR2 as SYGVKD. The V end was cut by 4 bases, the J end by 6 bases, with 13 bases between. The CDR3 covers 13 residues.

This clone was seen only a few times. The chain links TRBV2 to TRBJ1-1; possibly TRBD1 for D (6 bases). Looked up from germline, CDR1 is SNHLY and CDR2 is FYNNEI. The CDR3 extends over 14 amino acids. The V and J ends lost 1 base and 1 base respectively, with 7 bases between them. For the CDR3, the DNA is TGTGCCAGCAGTGAAGGAGGGGGGAACACTGAAGCTTTCTTT. This sequence encodes CASSEGGGNTEAFF.

The table lists this clone with a count of one. V is TRBV5-1 and J is TRBJ1-2; 7 nucleotides agree with TRBD1. The germline V gene has CDR1 SGHRS and CDR2 YFSETQ. After removal of 5 bases from V and 8 bases from J, the junction contained 15 bases not matched to a gene. This CDR3 is built from 15 residues. The CDR3 loop is CASRAGTGETGGYTF. The CDR3 DNA follows: TGCGCCAGCAGGGCCGGAACAGGGGAGACGGGAGGCTACACCTTC.

The V and J genes are TRBV4-1 and TRBJ1-1; no definite D call. The germline gives CDR1 MGHRA, CDR2 YSYEKL. V was shortened by 0 bases and J by 1 base, with 9 bases between the two germline ends. The CDR3 spans 15 residues. Here the CDR3 DNA reads TGCGCCAGCAGCCAAGAGTACGGTTCGAACACTGAAGCTTTCTTT. The encoded protein is CASSQEYGSNTEAFF.

For this clone: The sample has other DNA sequences that encode this CDR3 too. The chain recombines TRBV5-1 with TRBJ1-2; D possibly corresponds to TRBD1 (6 bases). Trimming took 0 bases from V and 8 from J, leaving 8 bases between them. The CDR3 covers 12 residues. Germline CDR1 is SGHRS and CDR2 is YFSETQ. The CDR3, as DNA: TGCGCCAGCAGCTTGGACAGGGAGGGCTACACCTTC. Amino acid sequence: CASSLDREGYTF.

Notes on this clone: Other DNA sequences in the same sample also yield this CDR3. The chain carries TRBV28 and TRBJ1-5; D is perhaps TRBD1 (6 bases). This CDR3 has 15 residues. Trimming removed 3 bases at V and 1 base at J, with 10 bases between. CDR1 and CDR2 from the germline V gene are MDHEN and SYDVKM. CDR3 DNA: TGTGCCAGCAGTTTCACAGGGACGAGCAATCAGCCCCAGCATTTT. Protein sequence: CASSFTGTSNQPQHF.

The J gene is TRBJ1-5, the V gene TRBV19, with 7 bases matching TRBD1. The germline V gene has CDR1 LNHDA and CDR2 SQIVND (reference sequence). Unmatched junction bases numbered 12, after V lost 8 bases and J lost 2 bases. The CDR3 sequence is 16 residues long. The CDR3 DNA sequence: TGTGCCAGTTCAGACAGGGCTGGGAAAGGCAATCAGCCCCAGCATTTT. It specifies CASSDRAGKGNQPQHF.

J is TRBJ1-4 and V is TRBV6-5; 8 nucleotides line up with TRBD1. V gave up 6 bases and J gave up 8 bases; unmatched junction bases: 2. The CDR3 consists of 12 residues. Germline CDR1 and CDR2: MNHEY and SVGAGI. CDR3 sequence reads: CASRQGEEKLFF. Written as DNA, the CDR3 is TGTGCCAGCAGACAGGGGGAGGAAAAACTGTTTTTT.

The rearrangement uses TRBV19 and TRBJ2-1; D may be TRBD1 (5 bases). The germline V gene encodes CDR1 LNHDA and CDR2 SQIVND (reference sequence). The V end lost 3 bases, the J end lost 8 bases, and 23 bases lay between the germline ends. There are 17 residues in the CDR3. The CDR3 loop is CASSIQGRGVKVYEQFF. CDR3 coding DNA: TGTGCCAGTAGTATTCAGGGTAGGGGCGTTAAGGTTTATGAGCAGTTCTTC.

The chain carries TRBV19 and TRBJ1-1; no definite D call. Germline V gene lookup returns CDR1 LNHDA and CDR2 SQIVND (reference sequence). The CDR3 consists of 15 residues. V lost 5 bases and J lost 1, with 14 bases in between. In DNA, the CDR3 is TGTGCCAGTAGTCTGTACTCCCAGGCGAACACTGAAGCTTTCTTT. Translation gives CASSLYSQANTEAFF.

This clone has a handful of counts. V usage is TRBV28 and J usage is TRBJ1-1, with unresolved D. The CDR3 is 11 amino acids. Trimming took 4 bases from V and 7 from J, leaving 7 bases between them. The germline gives CDR1 MDHEN, CDR2 SYDVKM. CDR3 nucleotide sequence: TGTGCCAGCAGTTACAGAGATGAAGCTTTCTTT. Protein sequence: CASSYRDEAFF.

This chain joins TRBV9 and TRBJ1-4; maybe TRBD1 (5 bases). CDR3 size: 17 residues. Per germline, CDR1 SGDLS and CDR2 YYNGEE. Trimming shortened V by 3 bases and J by 5 bases, and 20 bases separated the two germline ends. CDR3: CASSGPLGGDGNEKLFF. CDR3 coding DNA: TGTGCCAGCAGCGGCCCCCTCGGGGGAGACGGCAATGAAAAACTGTTTTTT.

This sequence joins TRBV2 and TRBJ1-3; no clear D gene. CDR1 is SNHLY and CDR2 is FYNNEI in the germline V gene. The CDR3 contains 15 residues. With 2 bases removed from V and 6 bases from J, the gap between germline ends came to 14 bases. CDR3 nucleotide sequence: TGTGCCAGCAGTGAAATAACGGTCGTCGAAAACACCATATATTTT. This gives the protein CASSEITVVENTIYF.

The chain recombines TRBV4-3 with TRBJ1-6, with D possibly being TRBD1 (5 bases). Between the trimmed V and J ends, which lost 0 bases and 7 bases, there was a span of 10 bases. Germline loops: CDR1 LGHNA, CDR2 YSLEER. This CDR3 has 15 amino acids. As DNA, the CDR3 is TGCGCCAGCAGCCAAGACCAGGGCTTCAATTCACCCCTCCACTTT. Protein product: CASSQDQGFNSPLHF.